This T cell receptor beta chain originates from a study of siplizumab effects on memory and regulatory T cells. Responder and stimulator cells in the mixed lymphocyte reaction were cultured together for over 5 days at 37°C. Study findings and constraints: Proliferating Tregs from siplizumab cultures lacked functional confirmation of suppression.

Profiled with immunoSEQ multiplex PCR; TCRdb holds only in-frame clones, not every one. The data contain 7,500 to 8,500 clones, 35% to 45% of them singletons. Germline V gene sequence: CDR1 SEHNR, CDR2 FQNEAQ (reference sequence). There are 17 residues in the CDR3. V lost 5 bases to trimming and J lost 0 bases, with 20 bases between them. This clone came up a few times. The antigen remains undetermined. The V and J genes are TRBV7-9 and TRBJ2-7; D gene unclear. Material for sequencing was CFSE-low (dividing) CD8+ T cells sorted from an allogeneic mixed lymphocyte reaction. The receptor's source is a human donor in good health; the cells came from an allogeneic mixed lymphocyte reaction. For the CDR3, the DNA is TGTGCCAGCAGCCCATGGGTTTCGGCTAGTGCCTCCTACGAGCAGTACTTC. The encoded protein is CASSPWVSASASYEQYF.